These 24 T cell receptor beta chains originate from one sample sequenced in a study of cytomegalovirus exposure and HLA in healthy donors. It was with 60 Vbeta and 13 Jbeta primers that the PCR ran. Only in-frame clones appear in the TCRdb table, and some are missing; sequencing was by immunoSEQ multiplex PCR. This sample's clone table lists tens of thousands of clones. The sample was PBMCs. These receptors were taken from an older woman in good health and CMV-seronegative.

The V call is TRBV7-2, the J call TRBJ2-7; D is undetermined. The germline V gene has CDR1 SGHTA and CDR2 FQGNSA. The V and J ends lost 1 base and 4 bases respectively, with 11 bases between them. This CDR3 region has 14 residues. The CDR3: CASSLDPVPYEQYF. The CDR3 nucleotides read TGTGCCAGCAGCTTAGACCCAGTACCTTACGAGCAGTACTTC.

The rearrangement uses TRBV29-1 and TRBJ2-7, with D possibly TRBD2 on 6 matching bases. The CDR3 contains 15 residues. Trimming cost V 6 bases and J 2 bases, with 20 bases left between them. From germline, CDR1 is SQVTM and CDR2 ANQGSEA. CDR3 sequence reads: CSVTGGGPQTYEQYF. The CDR3 DNA follows: TGCAGCGTCACCGGGGGAGGCCCCCAGACCTACGAGCAGTACTTC.

The chain couples TRBV6-5 to TRBJ2-7, with D perhaps TRBD1 (7 bases). CDR1 is MNHEY and CDR2 is SVGAGI in the germline V gene. This CDR3 has 14 amino acids. V dropped 5 bases and J dropped 7 bases, with 18 bases sitting between them. Written as DNA, the CDR3 is TGTGCCAGCAGTCGTCGACAGGGAGGAACGGAGCAGTACTTC. Its translation: CASSRRQGGTEQYF.

V usage is TRBV7-9 and J usage is TRBJ1-4; no clear D. Trimming removed 1 base from V and 4 bases from J, with 10 bases in between. Germline CDR1 SEHNR, CDR2 FQNEAQ (reference sequence). The CDR3 is 15 residues long. CDR3 sequence (DNA): TGTGCCAGCAGCTTAGGGCGGGCTGATAATGAAAAACTGTTTTTT. Protein: CASSLGRADNEKLFF. The full variable domain, in which reference TRBV7-9 and TRBJ1-4 provide the parts outside the CDR3, is DTGVSQNPRHKITKRGQNVTFRCDPISEHNRLYWYRQTLGQGPEFLTYFQNEAQLEKSRLLSDRFSAERPKGSFSTLEIQRTEQGDSAMYLCASSLGRADNEKLFFGSGTQLSVL.

This chain joins TRBV19 and TRBJ2-5, with a possible D match to TRBD2 (5 bases). The germline V and J ends were trimmed by 5 bases and 1 base, with 8 bases remaining between them. The CDR3 covers 13 residues. CDR1 and CDR2 (germline): LNHDA, SQIVND (reference sequence). In DNA, the CDR3 is TGTGCCAGTAGTCTCGGGATCCAAGAGACCCAGTACTTC. Residues: CASSLGIQETQYF.

The chain combines TRBV5-4 with TRBJ1-1; 7 positions agree with TRBD1. The V segment lost 3 bases and the J segment 5 bases; nucleotides outside the gene matches: 13. The germline CDR1 and CDR2 sequences are SGHNT and YYREEE (reference sequence). This CDR3 region has 16 residues. CDR3 sequence reads: CASSSALTRGETEAFF. The CDR3 nucleotides read TGTGCCAGCAGCTCGGCACTAACCAGGGGGGAAACTGAAGCTTTCTTT.

This chain connects TRBV5-1 to TRBJ2-3, with 9 bases lining up with TRBD2. The germline V gene has CDR1 SGHRS and CDR2 YFSETQ. The V gene end was trimmed by 2 bases and the J gene end by 6 bases; junction bases not matched to a gene: 7. This CDR3 is 15 amino acids long. CDR3 residues: CASSLEAGGPDTQYF. CDR3 DNA sequence: TGCGCCAGCAGCTTAGAAGCGGGAGGCCCCGATACGCAGTATTTT.

The J gene is TRBJ2-1, the V gene TRBV5-1; 7 bases are a match to TRBD2. Trimming at V came to 3 bases and at J to 2 bases, leaving 5 bases not matched to a gene. In germline, CDR1 is SGHRS, CDR2 YFSETQ. The CDR3 runs 15 residues. DNA of the CDR3: TGCGCCAGCAGCTATACTAGCGACCCCTACAATGAGCAGTTCTTC. Translation gives CASSYTSDPYNEQFF.

The CDR3 loop is CASSLEGIGFEQYF. The CDR3 region has the DNA TGTGCCAGCAGCTTAGAGGGGATCGGTTTCGAGCAGTACTTC. The chain employs TRBV7-9 and TRBJ2-7; D possibly corresponds to TRBD1 (5 bases). The CDR3 loop spans 14 amino acids. CDR1 and CDR2 from the germline V gene are SEHNR and FQNEAQ (reference sequence). Trimming left V 1 base short and J 6 bases short, with 13 bases between.

The chain has TRBV4-2 and TRBJ2-3; 9 nucleotides line up with TRBD1. Germline trimming cut 6 bases from V and 2 bases from J; bases unmatched to any gene: 6. CDR1 is LGHNA, CDR2 YNFKEQ, per germline. There are 15 residues in the CDR3. The DNA for the CDR3 is TGTGCCAGCAGTCACGGGGACAGGGACACAGATACGCAGTATTTT. It encodes CASSHGDRDTDTQYF.

V is TRBV29-1 and J is TRBJ1-1, with 7 bases matching TRBD1. V trimming: 7 bases; J trimming: 6 bases; junction bases outside the gene matches: 11. Germline values: CDR1 SQVTM, CDR2 ANQGSEA. The CDR3 is 13 residues long. CDR3: CSAQGRLAPEAFF. In DNA form, the CDR3 reads TGCAGCGCACAGGGGAGGTTAGCGCCTGAAGCTTTCTTT.

This chain links TRBV28 with TRBJ2-7; 10 bases are a match to TRBD2. This CDR3 has 14 amino acids. Looked up from germline, CDR1 is MDHEN and CDR2 is SYDVKM. V lost 2 bases, J lost 2 bases, and 0 bases stayed unmatched. CDR3 sequence: CASSLSGRAYEQYF. CDR3 DNA: TGTGCCAGCAGTTTAAGCGGGAGGGCCTACGAGCAGTACTTC.

DNA of the CDR3: TGTGCCAGCAGCCAAGAAGGGACTAACTACGAGCAGTACTTC. Amino acids: CASSQEGTNYEQYF. The gene calls are TRBV7-9 and TRBJ2-7; 7 bases match TRBD2. Unmatched junction bases numbered 7, after V lost 5 bases and J lost 3 bases. Germline CDR1 is SEHNR and CDR2 is FQNEAQ (reference sequence). The CDR3 consists of 14 residues.

The V gene is TRBV28, the J gene TRBJ2-7; D not certain. CDR3 length equals 13 residues. Germline CDR1 and CDR2: MDHEN and SYDVKM. V was pared by 7 bases and J by 3 bases, with 13 bases between. The CDR3 nucleotides are TGTGCCAGCATCTCGGGTCAAAACTACGAGCAGTACTTC. Amino acids: CASISGQNYEQYF.

V usage is TRBV6-1 and J usage is TRBJ2-7; TRBD1 agrees at 9 bases. The CDR3 has 17 residues. V lost 2 bases to trimming and J lost 3 bases; unmatched junction nucleotides: 11. From germline, CDR1 is MNHNS and CDR2 SASEGT. The CDR3 coding sequence is TGTGCCAGCAGTGAACCGGACAGGGGCACCAAGAACTACGAGCAGTACTTC. It encodes CASSEPDRGTKNYEQYF.

This chain uses TRBV5-1 with TRBJ2-3, with 9 bases fitting TRBD2. CDR1 is SGHRS and CDR2 is YFSETQ in the germline V gene. This CDR3 contains 15 residues. With V trimmed by 5 bases and J by 6 bases, 10 bases remained unmatched. CDR3 sequence reads: CASRGTSGRPDTQYF. The CDR3 nucleotides read TGCGCCAGCAGAGGAACGAGCGGGAGGCCGGATACGCAGTATTTT.

The chain employs TRBV2 and TRBJ2-1, with D possibly matching TRBD1 (6 bases). With 4 bases removed from V and 0 bases from J, the gap between germline ends came to 10 bases. CDR1 is SNHLY and CDR2 is FYNNEI in the germline V gene. CDR3 length: 15 residues. The CDR3 DNA reads TGTGCCAGCAGTGGGACAGATTCCTCCTACAATGAGCAGTTCTTC. It specifies CASSGTDSSYNEQFF.

The chain uses TRBV6-1 and TRBJ2-7; 11 bases agree with TRBD1. With V trimmed by 10 bases and J by 4 bases, 9 bases remained unmatched. The CDR3 is 14 amino acids. Germline V gene sequence: CDR1 MNHNS, CDR2 SASEGT. For the CDR3, the DNA is TGTGCCATCAAGGACAGGGGGCTTGTGTACGAGCAGTACTTC. Translating gives CAIKDRGLVYEQYF.

The chain carries TRBV9 and TRBJ2-7; tentative D call: TRBD2 (5 bases). This CDR3 has 14 amino acids. V gave up 0 bases and J gave up 7 bases, with 14 bases separating them. Germline CDR1 is SGDLS and CDR2 is YYNGEE. For the CDR3, the DNA is TGTGCCAGCAGCGTAGGGACTCACATAGGGGAGCAGTACTTC. Translated: CASSVGTHIGEQYF.

The rearrangement uses TRBV5-1 and TRBJ2-7; maybe TRBD1 (6 bases). Germline lookup yields CDR1 SGHRS and CDR2 YFSETQ. The V gene lost 4 bases and the J gene lost 7 bases, with 12 bases spanning the gap. The CDR3 contains 12 residues. The CDR3 region is CASSETGLEQYF. CDR3 DNA: TGCGCCAGCAGCGAAACAGGGCTTGAGCAGTACTTC.

This chain uses TRBV28 with TRBJ2-2; 12 bases fit TRBD2. The V segment lost 8 bases and the J segment 6 bases; nucleotides outside the gene matches: 16. Germline assignment: CDR1 MDHEN and CDR2 SYDVKM. The CDR3 is 18 residues long. This CDR3 is CASLPPSGRAYGPGELFF. CDR3 sequence (DNA): TGTGCCAGCCTACCTCCTAGCGGGAGGGCCTACGGACCCGGGGAGCTGTTTTTT.

This rearrangement joins TRBV28 to TRBJ2-2; no clear D gene. Trimming left V 6 bases short and J 4 bases short, with 9 bases between. Germline lookup yields CDR1 MDHEN and CDR2 SYDVKM. This CDR3 has 13 amino acids. The DNA for the CDR3 is TGTGCCAGCAGCTCTGTGAGCACCGGGGAGCTGTTTTTT. This sequence encodes CASSSVSTGELFF.

The chain carries TRBV5-3 and TRBJ1-5; 9 bases are a match to TRBD1. TRBV5-3 is placed among ORFs of uncertain function. V lost 4 bases and J lost 2; bases outside the gene matches: 13. This CDR3 is built from 18 residues. CDR3 region: CARSRGPQGATGNQPQHF. CDR3 nucleotides: TGTGCCAGAAGCCGGGGACCACAGGGGGCAACGGGCAATCAGCCCCAGCATTTT.

Concerning this clone: A junction end diverges from the germline sequence, so it may reflect a read error. CDR3 amino acids: CATSLGGYSGNTIYF. As DNA, the CDR3 is TGTGCCACCAGTCTAGGAGGCTACTCTGGAAACACCATATATTTT. This chain connects TRBV6-1 to TRBJ1-3; D not resolved. Per germline, CDR1 MNHNS and CDR2 SASEGT. This CDR3 is built from 15 residues.